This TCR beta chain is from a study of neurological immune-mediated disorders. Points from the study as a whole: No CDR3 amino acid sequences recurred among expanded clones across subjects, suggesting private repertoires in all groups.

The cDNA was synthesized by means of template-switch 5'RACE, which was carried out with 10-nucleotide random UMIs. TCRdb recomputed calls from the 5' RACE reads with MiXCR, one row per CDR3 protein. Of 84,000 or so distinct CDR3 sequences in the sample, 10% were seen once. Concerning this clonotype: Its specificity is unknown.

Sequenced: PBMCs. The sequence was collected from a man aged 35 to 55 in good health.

CDR3 region: CASSLEGQGGETQYF. The CDR3 DNA reads TGTGCCAGCAGCTTAGAAGGGCAGGGAGGCGAGACCCAGTACTTC. V is TRBV7-6 and J is TRBJ2-5, with D perhaps TRBD2 (6 bases). The germline V gene has CDR1 SGHVS and CDR2 FNYEAQ. Trimming removed 1 base from V and 5 bases from J, with 14 bases in between. The CDR3 runs to 15 residues.